Included here is one TCR beta chain sequence, with context. The antigen is not known. These data belong to a study of early T cells in non-severe SARS-CoV-2 infection. Study in general: Sequenced bulk RNA came from whole blood that was unsorted, and chains were unpaired.

Germline CDR1 is DFQATT and CDR2 is SNEGSKA (reference sequence). The CDR3 covers 16 residues. The J segment lost 3 bases and the V segment lost 3 bases, leaving 14 bases of the junction unmatched. As part of library construction, unique molecular identifiers were attached to individual cDNA molecules. TCRdb called the 5' RACE reads again in MiXCR, with one record for every CDR3 protein. The sample yields more than 55,000 distinct CDR3 sequences, 8.5% to 10% seen once. Points from the study as a whole: Matches to VDJdb favored anti-spike CD8 responses and missed private and CD4 specificities.

Sequences were obtained from whole blood. The chain uses TRBV20-1 and TRBJ2-7; 7 bases agree with TRBD2. The sequence derives from an adult who was a healthcare worker with PCR-confirmed SARS-CoV-2 infection or an uninfected control (not recorded which). The CDR3 nucleotides are TGCAGTGCTAGTCCCCCTCCAGCGGGAAGTTTCTACGAGCAGTACTTC. This sequence encodes CSASPPPAGSFYEQYF.